Listed here are 9 T cell receptor beta chains from one sample, sequenced in a study of response to subunit inactivated influenza vaccine. MiXCR, run by TCRdb on the RT-PCR reads, gives a single entry per CDR3 protein. The profile shows around 760,000 distinct CDR3 sequences, over 11% of them singletons. The starting material was PBMCs from blood, obtained 14 to 15 days before vaccination. The receptors here all came from a man over 45 who received an inactivated influenza vaccine.

The chain combines TRBV7-2 with TRBJ1-5, with no clear D. Germline V gene lookup returns CDR1 SGHTA and CDR2 FQGNSA. V was clipped by 0 bases and J by 5 bases, with 8 bases between them. This CDR3 contains 14 residues. The CDR3 DNA follows: TGTGCCAGCAGCTTAGCTTTCGGGGATCAGCCCCAGCATTTT. Translation: CASSLAFGDQPQHF.

This clonotype was observed at least ten times. The genes are TRBV29-1 and TRBJ1-5; a possible D gene is TRBD1 (6 bases). Germline V gene data show CDR1 as SQVTM and CDR2 as ANQGSEA. The CDR3 runs to 14 residues. Trimming took off 8 bases at V and 5 bases at J, with 19 bases between the two ends. The CDR3 sequence is CSYREGNMDQPQHF. In DNA, the CDR3 is TGCAGCTACAGGGAAGGGAATATGGATCAGCCCCAGCATTTT.

The chain is built from TRBV7-2 and TRBJ2-1; TRBD2 agrees at 14 bases. The J segment lost 15 bases and the V segment lost 4 bases, leaving 5 bases of the junction unmatched. The CDR3 extends over 13 amino acids. The germline V gene encodes CDR1 SGHTA and CDR2 FQGNSA. The chain's CDR3 is CASSSGTSGRGFF. In DNA form, the CDR3 reads TGTGCCAGCAGCTCAGGGACTAGCGGGAGAGGGTTCTTC.

Comments on this clonotype: A junction end diverges from the germline sequence, so it may reflect a read error. The chain couples TRBV20-1 to TRBJ2-1, with D maybe TRBD1 (5 bases). Germline V gene data show CDR1 as DFQATT and CDR2 as SNEGSKA (reference sequence). The CDR3 has 16 amino acids. For the CDR3, the DNA is TGCTGTGCTAGAGATGGTAGGGGCCCCTCCTACAATGAGCAGTTCTTC. The encoded protein is CCARDGRGPSYNEQFF.

This clonotype has more than one count but fewer than ten. The chain joins TRBV28 to TRBJ2-7, with D tentatively TRBD2 (5 bases). The CDR3 consists of 12 residues. Trimming took 3 bases from V and 4 from J, leaving 7 bases between them. CDR1 is MDHEN, CDR2 SYDVKM, per germline. This CDR3 is CASSLREYEQYF. CDR3 sequence (DNA): TGTGCCAGCAGTTTGAGGGAATACGAGCAGTACTTC.

This chain connects TRBV20-1 to TRBJ1-2; D gene ambiguous. CDR1 DFQATT and CDR2 SNEGSKA come from the germline V gene (reference sequence). V shed 4 bases and J shed 5 bases, with 8 bases lying between them. The CDR3 covers 11 residues. This CDR3 is CSATGLYGYTF. CDR3 nucleotides: TGCAGTGCTACAGGTCTTTATGGCTACACCTTC.

The rearrangement joins TRBV5-6 to TRBJ2-3; a weak D match, TRBD1 (6 bases). V gave up 3 bases and J gave up 4 bases, with 15 bases separating them. The germline V gene encodes CDR1 SGHDT and CDR2 YYEEEE. This CDR3 is built from 15 residues. Here the CDR3 reads CASSSYREGADTQYF. The CDR3 DNA sequence: TGTGCCAGCAGCTCCTACAGGGAAGGGGCAGATACGCAGTATTTT.

The genes are TRBV28 and TRBJ2-7, with 7 bases aligning to TRBD1. The germline V gene has CDR1 MDHEN and CDR2 SYDVKM. V lost 5 bases and J lost 3; bases outside the gene matches: 10. CDR3 size: 15 residues. The CDR3 region has the DNA TGTGCCAGCAGTCTCCAACCTTCAGGGGGCTACGAGCAGTACTTC. Protein sequence: CASSLQPSGGYEQYF.

This clonotype was counted at least ten times. The V gene is TRBV5-1, the J gene TRBJ2-5, with TRBD2 matching over 13 bases. There are 16 residues in the CDR3. Germline CDR1 SGHRS, CDR2 YFSETQ. V lost 3 bases to trimming and J lost 2 bases; unmatched junction nucleotides: 4. DNA of the CDR3: TGCGCCAGCAGCTCCGGACTAGCGGGGGAGCAAGAGACCCAGTACTTC. This codes for CASSSGLAGEQETQYF.